Sequencing of this TCR beta chain was carried out in a study of cytomegalovirus exposure and HLA in healthy donors. Overall study results and limits: Indistinguishable V segments such as TRBV6-2 and TRBV6-3 were excluded. Later work associated 17,000 or so TCR beta sequences with HLA alleles at 0.05 false discovery rate. Investigators reported over 150 TCR beta chains as tied to cytomegalovirus. On later analysis, the bulk of CMV-associated TCR beta chains appeared to be HLA-restricted.

Comments on this clone: Its target is unknown.

With 6 bases removed from V and 6 bases from J, the gap between germline ends came to 17 bases. The germline V gene has CDR1 MNHNY and CDR2 SVGAGI (reference sequence). The CDR3 extends over 15 amino acids. PCR used 60 Vbeta primers and 13 Jbeta primers. Assay used: immunoSEQ multiplex PCR; TCRdb lists only in-frame clones, some missing. This table holds some 130,000 clones, 66% found once. This receptor was obtained from a human donor in good health. Sequencing was carried out using PBMCs. The chain has TRBV6-6 and TRBJ1-4, with a tentative D call TRBD1 (5 bases). CDR3 in amino acids: CASSVTPGGDEKLFF. DNA of the CDR3: TGTGCCAGCAGCGTAACACCCGGAGGGGATGAAAAACTGTTTTTT.